This TCR beta chain was sequenced for a study of T cell repertoires in breast cancer. Study-wide findings and caveats: Seven or more patient tumors shared around 19 TCR pairs rarely seen in control blood. TCR overlap with tumor was 6.5% to 10% in involved nodes and around 2% in tumor-free nodes. Emulsion RT-PCR gave a qualitative, not quantitative, TCR profile.

The length of the CDR3 is 14 residues. Deletions cut 3 bases from V and 3 bases from J, with 12 bases between. Per germline, CDR1 SGHVS and CDR2 FNYEAQ. In regard to this clonotype: Its antigen is not known.

Primers covering all TCR V genes were used in emulsion RT-PCR on CD8+ T cells. Blocking oligonucleotides added to a second nested PCR suppressed unpaired genes. TCRdb recomputed calls from the emulsion pairing reads with MiXCR, one row per CDR3 protein. The sample has roughly 39,000 distinct CDR3 sequences; under 60% are singletons. The sequencing sample was made of CD8+ T cells. The receptor comes from a pool of human donors with breast cancer or a healthy control (not recorded which). The chain couples TRBV7-6 to TRBJ2-7, with a weak D call TRBD1 (6 bases). This CDR3 reads CASSFRLQGYEQYF. The DNA for the CDR3 is TGTGCCAGCAGCTTCCGCTTACAGGGCTACGAGCAGTACTTC.